The 32 T cell receptor beta chains below come from one sample, sequenced in a study of cytomegalovirus exposure and HLA in healthy donors. PCR was performed using 60 Vbeta and 13 Jbeta primers. Libraries were prepared by immunoSEQ multiplex PCR; TCRdb keeps only in-frame clonotypes and omits some of them. Of about 82,000 clones listed, about 71% are singletons. Sequencing was carried out using PBMCs. These receptors all come from a man in his 60s in good health and CMV-seronegative.

This rearrangement joins TRBV28 to TRBJ2-5; TRBD1 is a possible D gene (6 bases). The DNA end is a closer match to TRBJ2-7, so the J assignment may be wrong. The CDR3 spans 12 residues. Per the germline V gene, CDR1 is MDHEN and CDR2 is SYDVKM. CDR3 bases: TGTGCCACCACGCAGGGGCCCTACGAGCAGTACTTC. Translating it yields CATTQGPYEQYF.

V usage is TRBV29-1 and J usage is TRBJ2-5, with D tentatively TRBD2 (5 bases). Trimming shortened V by 4 bases and J by 2 bases, and 14 bases separated the two germline ends. Germline loops: CDR1 SQVTM, CDR2 ANQGSEA. The CDR3 is made up of 14 amino acids. Written as DNA, the CDR3 is TGCAGCGTTGGTTCTTTGCTAGCTCAAGAGACCCAGTACTTC. Translated: CSVGSLLAQETQYF. The full variable domain, in which reference TRBV29-1 and TRBJ2-5 provide the parts outside the CDR3, is SAVISQKPSRDICQRGTSLTIQCQVDSQVTMMFWYRQQPGQSLTLIATANQGSEATYESGFVIDKFPISRPNLTFSTLTVSNMSPEDSSIYLCSVGSLLAQETQYFGPGTRLLVL.

V is TRBV11-2 and J is TRBJ2-7; D may be TRBD1 (6 bases). V lost 0 bases and J lost 5, with 14 bases in between. Looked up from germline, CDR1 is SGHAT and CDR2 is FQNNGV. The CDR3 consists of 15 residues. CDR3 coding DNA: TGTGCCAGCAGCTTAGAGGGGACAAAACTGGACGAGCAGTACTTC. Translating gives CASSLEGTKLDEQYF.

This clone was seen more than once but under ten times. V and J are TRBV30 and TRBJ1-6; D unclear. The CDR3 loop spans 15 amino acids. Trimming stripped 0 bases from V and 6 bases from J, with 12 bases between. Germline V CDR1 and CDR2: GTSNPN, SVGIG (reference sequence). The CDR3: CAWSVGLLGNSPLHF. Written as DNA, the CDR3 is TGTGCCTGGAGTGTCGGGTTGTTAGGTAATTCACCCCTCCACTTT.

The chain has TRBV4-3 and TRBJ2-1, with a weak D call TRBD2 (7 bases). The length of the CDR3 is 15 residues. Germline CDR1 reads LGHNA; CDR2 reads YSLEER. V shed 4 bases and J shed 6 bases, with 16 bases lying between them. In nucleotides, the CDR3 is TGCGCCAGCAGCCCAGAGGCGGGGGCGATCAATGAGCAGTTCTTC. It codes for CASSPEAGAINEQFF.

The genes are TRBV6-6 and TRBJ1-2, with TRBD1 matching over 9 bases. Germline assignment: CDR1 MNHNY and CDR2 SVGAGI (reference sequence). There are 15 residues in the CDR3. The ends lost 4 bases at V and 3 bases at J; junction bases unmatched: 6. CDR3 coding DNA: TGTGCCAGCAGTTGGACAGGGGTCGAGGACTATGGCTACACCTTC. This gives the protein CASSWTGVEDYGYTF.

This clone was seen a few times. The chain has TRBV6-1 and TRBJ2-2; no clear D gene. The germline V gene encodes CDR1 MNHNS and CDR2 SASEGT. This CDR3 contains 13 residues. V lost 3 bases to trimming and J lost 6 bases, with 8 bases between them. In DNA, the CDR3 is TGTGCCAGCAGTGAGGAGATTGCCGGGGAGCTGTTTTTT. The encoded protein is CASSEEIAGELFF.

The chain carries TRBV29-1 and TRBJ2-2; 15 nucleotides line up with TRBD2. The V gene end was trimmed by 7 bases and the J gene end by 4 bases; junction bases not matched to a gene: 4. The germline V gene encodes CDR1 SQVTM and CDR2 ANQGSEA. CDR3 length equals 15 residues. The CDR3 sequence is CSGGLAGGSTGELFF. The CDR3 DNA follows: TGCAGCGGGGGACTAGCGGGAGGCAGCACCGGGGAGCTGTTTTTT.

V gene TRBV11-2 combines with J gene TRBJ2-7; unclear D gene. CDR3 length: 11 residues. V shed 5 bases and J shed 9 bases, with 11 bases lying between them. From germline, CDR1 is SGHAT and CDR2 FQNNGV. In DNA form, the CDR3 reads TGTGCCAGCAGCCAGGCCTATACGCAGTACTTC. Residues: CASSQAYTQYF.

The chain has TRBV5-4 and TRBJ2-3; TRBD2 is a possible D gene (6 bases). The germline CDR1 and CDR2 sequences are SGHNT and YYREEE (reference sequence). V was trimmed by 1 base and J by 1 base, leaving 10 bases between them. The CDR3 sequence is 15 residues long. The CDR3 loop is CASSLWRGGTDTQYF. CDR3 sequence (DNA): TGTGCCAGCAGCTTGTGGAGGGGAGGCACAGATACGCAGTATTTT.

V gene TRBV19 combines with J gene TRBJ1-1; 8 bases align to TRBD1. CDR1 is LNHDA, CDR2 SQIVND, per germline (reference sequence). J was trimmed by 5 bases and V by 7 bases; bases with no gene match: 15. This CDR3 contains 16 residues. Written as DNA, the CDR3 is TGTGCCAGTAACCCCGGACAGGGAAACTTTGGGACTGAAGCTTTCTTT. Its protein is CASNPGQGNFGTEAFF.

The chain is built from TRBV5-1 and TRBJ2-7; TRBD1 matches at 7 bases. Losses at the gene ends were 0 bases for V and 2 bases for J; bases not matched to a gene: 8. The CDR3 length is 16 residues. The germline CDR1 and CDR2 sequences are SGHRS and YFSETQ. CDR3 sequence (DNA): TGCGCCAGCAGCTTGGCCGCCGGACAGGTCACCTACGAGCAGTACTTC. Its translation: CASSLAAGQVTYEQYF. The full variable domain, rest sourced from reference TRBV5-1 and TRBJ2-7, is KAGVTQTPRYLIKTRGQQVTLSCSPISGHRSVSWYQQTPGQGLQFLFEYFSETQRNKGNFPGRFSGRQFSNSRSEMNVSTLELGDSALYLCASSLAAGQVTYEQYFGPGTRLTVT.

This chain connects TRBV9 to TRBJ2-5, with a weak D call TRBD1 (6 bases). Germline CDR1 SGDLS, CDR2 YYNGEE. This CDR3 region has 14 residues. V was shortened by 4 bases and J by 5 bases, with 15 bases between the two germline ends. CDR3 residues: CASSPFGGRETQYF. CDR3 in DNA: TGTGCCAGCAGCCCCTTTGGGGGCCGGGAGACCCAGTACTTC.

V gene TRBV10-3 combines with J gene TRBJ1-1, with D perhaps matching TRBD1 (6 bases). The CDR3 covers 13 residues. V lost 1 base and J lost 5, with 8 bases in between. Germline assignment: CDR1 ENHRY and CDR2 SYGVKD. CDR3 amino acids: CAISEYRETEAFF. The CDR3 DNA sequence: TGTGCCATCAGTGAGTACAGGGAGACTGAAGCTTTCTTT.

J is TRBJ2-7 and V is TRBV5-6, with 10 bases aligning to TRBD2. V dropped 3 bases and J dropped 2; count of bases not matched to a gene: 8. This CDR3 region has 16 residues. Per germline, CDR1 SGHDT and CDR2 YYEEEE. CDR3 bases: TGTGCCAGCAGCTATGGCGTAGCGGGAGGCCCCTACGAGCAGTACTTC. As protein: CASSYGVAGGPYEQYF.

This clone was detected only once. CDR3 protein: CASSVPGALDGYTF. In nucleotides, the CDR3 is TGTGCCAGCAGTGTCCCGGGAGCCCTAGATGGCTACACCTTC. J is TRBJ1-2 and V is TRBV28; D is unclear. V was trimmed by 5 bases and J by 6 bases, leaving 16 bases between them. CDR1 MDHEN and CDR2 SYDVKM come from the germline V gene. The CDR3 spans 14 residues.

The rearrangement joins TRBV30 to TRBJ2-6; D remains ambiguous. V was pared by 0 bases and J by 3 bases, with 3 bases between. Germline assignment: CDR1 GTSNPN and CDR2 SVGIG (reference sequence). This CDR3 has 13 residues. The CDR3 loop is CAWSVHGANVLTF. CDR3 bases: TGTGCCTGGAGTGTTCATGGGGCCAACGTCCTGACTTTC.

The J gene is TRBJ2-3, the V gene TRBV27; D gene uncertain. Germline V CDR1 and CDR2: MNHEY, SMNVEV (reference sequence). Trimming pared 6 bases from V and 0 bases from J, leaving 10 bases between. CDR3 length: 14 amino acids. The CDR3 loop reads CASSTRLSTDTQYF. The CDR3 bases are TGTGCCAGCAGCACTCGACTGAGCACAGATACGCAGTATTTT.

The chain recombines TRBV2 with TRBJ2-1; TRBD2 matches at 11 bases. The CDR3 length is 17 residues. Germline V gene data show CDR1 as SNHLY and CDR2 as FYNNEI. With 2 bases clipped from V and 4 bases from J, the junction kept 7 bases outside the gene matches. The CDR3 DNA follows: TGTGCCAGCAGTGAAACACTGGGGACTAGCGGATACAATGAGCAGTTCTTC. Amino acids: CASSETLGTSGYNEQFF.

The table lists this clone with a few counts. This same CDR3 is encoded by further DNA sequences in the sample. The chain joins TRBV9 to TRBJ2-3, with 8 nucleotides matching TRBD2. After removal of 0 bases from V and 0 bases from J, the junction contained 3 bases not matched to a gene. CDR1 and CDR2 from the germline V gene are SGDLS and YYNGEE. The length of the CDR3 is 16 residues. The CDR3 here is CASSVDQRGSTDTQYF. CDR3 DNA sequence: TGTGCCAGCAGCGTAGATCAGCGGGGGAGCACAGATACGCAGTATTTT. The variable domain in full, with the rest retrieved from reference TRBV9 and TRBJ2-3, is DSGVTQTPKHLITATGQRVTLRCSPRSGDLSVYWYQQSLDQGLQFLIQYYNGEERAKGNILERFSAQQFPDLHSELNLSSLELGDSALYFCASSVDQRGSTDTQYFGPGTRLTVL.

V is TRBV5-4 and J is TRBJ1-3; D is undetermined. Trimming shortened V by 1 base and J by 2 bases, and 7 bases separated the two germline ends. This CDR3 is built from 14 residues. CDR1 and CDR2 (germline): SGHNT, YYREEE (reference sequence). The CDR3 is CASSLPETGNTIYF. Here the CDR3 DNA reads TGTGCCAGCAGCTTGCCGGAGACTGGAAACACCATATATTTT.

The V and J genes are TRBV5-1 and TRBJ2-6; D gene uncertain. The V gene's germline CDR1 is SGHRS and CDR2 YFSETQ. Trimming took 1 base from V and 0 from J, leaving 5 bases between them. The CDR3 contains 15 residues. CDR3 residues: CASSLFGSGANVLTF. In DNA form, the CDR3 reads TGCGCCAGCAGCTTGTTCGGCTCTGGGGCCAACGTCCTGACTTTC.

The gene calls are TRBV6-6 and TRBJ1-4; maybe TRBD1 (5 bases). There are 14 residues in the CDR3. Looked up from germline, CDR1 is MNHNY and CDR2 is SVGAGI (reference sequence). V lost 0 bases to trimming and J lost 8 bases, with 10 bases between them. Written as DNA, the CDR3 is TGTGCCAGCAGTTACTCGGGGGGAGGGGAAAAACTGTTTTTT. This codes for CASSYSGGGEKLFF.

This rearrangement joins TRBV25-1 to TRBJ1-5; D gene ambiguous. The CDR3 has 14 residues. The germline CDR1 and CDR2 sequences are MGHDK and SYGVNS. V lost 1 base and J lost 5, with 9 bases in between. CDR3 DNA sequence: TGTGCCAGCAGTGAATCGAGGGTTCATCAGCCCCAGCATTTT. This codes for CASSESRVHQPQHF.

This rearrangement joins TRBV19 to TRBJ1-1; 7 bases are a match to TRBD1. J was trimmed by 4 bases and V by 1 base; bases with no gene match: 3. Germline V gives CDR1 LNHDA, CDR2 SQIVND (reference sequence). The CDR3 totals 14 residues. The CDR3 region is CASSIVSGGTEAFF. The CDR3 bases are TGTGCCAGTAGTATAGTGTCAGGGGGCACTGAAGCTTTCTTT.

J is TRBJ1-2 and V is TRBV20-1, with D tentatively TRBD1 (5 bases). The CDR3 contains 11 residues. Germline lookup yields CDR1 DFQATT and CDR2 SNEGSKA (reference sequence). V was shortened by 4 bases and J by 6 bases, with 9 bases between the two germline ends. The CDR3 sequence is CSAIRVNGYTF. The CDR3 coding sequence is TGCAGTGCTATCAGGGTTAATGGCTACACCTTC.

This clone appeared a few times. The chain combines TRBV4-2 with TRBJ1-5; 7 nucleotides agree with TRBD1. Germline V gives CDR1 LGHNA, CDR2 YNFKEQ. V was clipped by 3 bases and J by 3 bases; unmatched bases: 5. The CDR3 is made up of 15 amino acids. The CDR3 spells CASSHGDSYNQPQHF. In nucleotides, the CDR3 is TGTGCCAGCAGCCATGGGGACAGCTACAATCAGCCCCAGCATTTT.

This clone turned up a few times. This chain joins TRBV19 and TRBJ2-1; D ambiguous. This CDR3 has 13 amino acids. The germline V gene encodes CDR1 LNHDA and CDR2 SQIVND (reference sequence). V dropped 5 bases and J dropped 5 bases, with 10 bases sitting between them. As DNA, the CDR3 is TGTGCCAGTAGTGGCCAATACGACAATGAGCAGTTCTTC. Amino acid sequence: CASSGQYDNEQFF.

This clone was detected once. This sequence joins TRBV10-3 and TRBJ2-7; D uncertain. Germline CDR1 and CDR2: ENHRY and SYGVKD. CDR3 size: 12 residues. Trimming stripped 3 bases from V and 3 bases from J, with 6 bases between. The CDR3 sequence: CAISDGGYEQYF. DNA of the CDR3: TGTGCCATCAGTGATGGCGGCTACGAGCAGTACTTC.

The rearrangement joins TRBV5-6 to TRBJ2-7; 7 nucleotides line up with TRBD2. Germline loops: CDR1 SGHDT, CDR2 YYEEEE. This CDR3 has 16 residues. V shed 4 bases and J 2 bases; nucleotides not matched to a gene: 12. CDR3 sequence: CASSITPAGIAYEQYF. The CDR3 bases are TGTGCCAGCAGCATAACACCAGCGGGAATCGCCTACGAGCAGTACTTC.

V usage is TRBV6-1 and J usage is TRBJ1-6; TRBD1 is a possible D gene (5 bases). The CDR3 is made up of 12 amino acids. Trimming stripped 9 bases from V and 10 bases from J, with 13 bases between. CDR1 is MNHNS and CDR2 is SASEGT in the germline V gene. For the CDR3, the DNA is TGTGCCAGTCTGCAGGGATCCTCACCCCTCCACTTT. Amino acid sequence: CASLQGSSPLHF.

As DNA, the CDR3 is TGTGCCAGTAGTCGGGAGCCTGGAAACACCATATATTTT. The encoded protein is CASSREPGNTIYF. The V gene is TRBV19, the J gene TRBJ1-3; D unresolved. The CDR3 is 13 amino acids. The V and J ends lost 5 bases and 2 bases respectively, with 7 bases between them. Germline CDR1 reads LNHDA; CDR2 reads SQIVND (reference sequence).